This note documents a single T cell receptor (beta chain) sequence. Its antigen remains undetermined. Base quality data are lacking; no much larger clone is found one base away. Reading from cysteine to phenylalanine, the CDR3 counts 15 amino acids. The entry retains the CDR3 DNA only, 45 bases that are in frame from base 1. Trimming at the junction amounts to 0 bases on V and 10 bases on J, and the germline ends lie 18 bases apart. The germline V gene provides CDR1 KGHSH and CDR2 LQKENI. The data belong to a study of cytomegalovirus exposure and HLA in healthy donors (dated 2017 in TCRdb). Turning to the overall study: A later analysis indicated that the 95 to 150 validation repertoires were generated on the platform also employed for the approximately 700 repertoires of the first cohort. The aim of the study was to test whether cataloging public T cell receptors could identify signatures of past pathogen exposure. The study combined high-throughput TCR immunosequencing, statistical association of individual TCRs with disease status, and machine learning to predict cytomegalovirus infection status. In addition to the first cohort of 666 subjects, a separate validation cohort of 130 or so different subjects was used.

Library construction relied on the immunoSEQ multiplex PCR assay. In the original analysis: A statistical classification framework was developed to diagnose cytomegalovirus status using the catalog of TCR beta chain sequences. What TCRdb holds here is the immuneACCESS table cut down to in-frame rearrangements. Part of the clones is not present; checked against another copy, under half of the missing clones reflect an unresolved V gene, and the others are unexplained. Clone size and the V and J calls come from that table; the DNA yielded D and trimming. This sample gives 150,000 to 200,000 clones in total; more than 75% of them show up just once. The biggest ten clones account for less than 3.5% of the sample. Donors formed part of the validation cohort, which comprised 120 subjects and was distinct from the first cohort of some 700 subjects. What the work shows at the level of the full study, not this receptor alone: According to the authors, the approach could potentially be generalized to other disease states and immunological phenotypes. Of the cluster scores, 85% to 95% were above 0 in a later analysis, which found that TCRs clustered in the first cohort also tended to co-occur in the 130 or so validation repertoires. Most TCR sequences were observed very rarely across donors, whereas some public TCRs were present in many individuals. In vitro tests confirmed that three of the cytomegalovirus-associated TCR beta chains recognize cytomegalovirus antigens. All 120 or so repertoires were used to score co-occurrence in the validation cohort in a later analysis, because that analysis had no HLA typing for the cohort. The study gave a list of about 160 TCR beta chains associated with cytomegalovirus. The classifier was reported to diagnose cytomegalovirus status with high specificity and sensitivity in both the original and validation cohorts.

The receptor comes from a young man in good health and CMV-seropositive. Rearrangement joined TRBV18 to TRBJ1-1; the D gene cannot be named for sure. The sample was PBMCs. The CDR3 reads CASSPPRGSYRSAFF. The DNA sequence follows: TGTGCCAGCTCACCACCCCGGGGAAGCTATCGATCAGCTTTCTTT.